This passage covers 28 T cell receptor beta chains from one sample sequenced in a study of beta chain features in type 1 diabetes. The study reverse transcribed the entire isolated RNA, so it sequenced expressed TCRB transcripts. Measured with immunoSEQ multiplex PCR; TCRdb has only the in-frame clones, and not every one. The sample consists of about 210,000 clones, approximately 11% of them appearing once. The sample was central memory CD4+ T cells from blood. These receptors all stem from a man in his late teens or twenties in good health.

The gene calls are TRBV7-2 and TRBJ2-2; D might be TRBD2 (5 bases). The CDR3 totals 14 residues. CDR1 is SGHTA, CDR2 FQGNSA, per germline. V gave up 3 bases and J gave up 1 base, with 6 bases separating them. The CDR3 here is CASSFAGNTGELFF. CDR3 DNA: TGTGCCAGCAGCTTTGCGGGGAACACCGGGGAGCTGTTTTTT.

This clone was seen a handful of times. The chain recombines TRBV4-3 with TRBJ1-4; the D is unclear. V gave up 0 bases and J gave up 12 bases, with 11 bases separating them. CDR3 size: 13 residues. Germline-derived CDR1 and CDR2 are LGHNA and YSLEER. In DNA, the CDR3 is TGCGCCAGCAGCCAAGACGGGATTAGAGAACTGTTTTTT. Residues: CASSQDGIRELFF.

This clone showed up just a few times. The chain couples TRBV5-1 to TRBJ2-4; D is perhaps TRBD2 (5 bases). V was pared by 1 base and J by 0 bases, with 11 bases between. Germline loops: CDR1 SGHRS, CDR2 YFSETQ. CDR3 length equals 16 residues. CDR3 bases: TGCGCCAGCAGCTTGCAGGCAGGACTAGCCAAAAACATTCAGTACTTC. Translating gives CASSLQAGLAKNIQYF.

The chain employs TRBV7-8 and TRBJ2-3, with a tentative D call TRBD2 (5 bases). Germline CDR1 SGHVS, CDR2 FQNEAQ. This CDR3 contains 14 residues. With 1 base removed from V and 5 bases from J, the gap between germline ends came to 10 bases. The CDR3 bases are TGTGCCAGCAGCTTAGTAGTGGCGGGAGATACGCAGTATTTT. Its protein is CASSLVVAGDTQYF.

This clone has only a few counts. In DNA, the CDR3 is TGTGCCATCAGCAGGGGGGAAGGAACTGAAGCTTTCTTT. This gives the protein CAISRGEGTEAFF. The chain links TRBV10-3 to TRBJ1-1, with 7 bases matching TRBD1. V was pared by 6 bases and J by 5 bases, with 6 bases of the junction left unmatched. The germline gives CDR1 ENHRY, CDR2 SYGVKD. CDR3 length: 13 residues.

The sample holds a few counts of this clone. The chain combines TRBV18 with TRBJ1-4, with unresolved D. Germline V gene data show CDR1 as KGHSH and CDR2 as LQKENI. This CDR3 region has 14 residues. Trimming removed 6 bases from V and 7 bases from J, with 15 bases in between. CDR3 region: CASSPSGGLEKLFF. CDR3 coding DNA: TGTGCCAGCTCCCCTTCGGGAGGACTTGAAAAACTGTTTTTT.

The sample holds a few counts of this clone. J is TRBJ2-1 and V is TRBV2; D gene unclear. Germline V CDR1 and CDR2: SNHLY, FYNNEI. The CDR3 is 14 amino acids. V shed 0 bases and J shed 4 bases, with 7 bases lying between them. The CDR3 region is CASSEASGYNEQFF. CDR3 in DNA: TGTGCCAGCAGTGAAGCGTCCGGGTACAATGAGCAGTTCTTC.

This clone turned up a few times. The chain employs TRBV5-6 and TRBJ2-1, with D unresolved. V shed 4 bases and J shed 1 base, with 6 bases lying between them. Germline V lookup: CDR1 SGHDT, CDR2 YYEEEE. The length of the CDR3 is 13 residues. CDR3 in amino acids: CASSGWSYNEQFF. CDR3 bases: TGTGCCAGCAGCGGCTGGTCCTACAATGAGCAGTTCTTC.

The J gene is TRBJ2-5, the V gene TRBV4-2, with no clear D. This CDR3 has 13 amino acids. Germline CDR1 is LGHNA and CDR2 is YNFKEQ. The ends were cut back, 1 base at V and 5 bases at J, with 8 bases in the middle. CDR3 sequence (DNA): TGTGCCAGCAGCCAAGCAGGAGAGGAGACCCAGTACTTC. Residues: CASSQAGEETQYF.

In its sample, this clone was seen many times. The chain combines TRBV7-8 with TRBJ2-1; D possibly uses TRBD1 or TRBD2 (5 bases each). CDR1 is SGHVS, CDR2 FQNEAQ, per germline. V lost 4 bases and J 9 bases, leaving 13 bases between the germline ends. The CDR3 runs to 13 residues. DNA for the CDR3: TGTGCCAGCAGCTCCCGAGTTGGGACTGAGCAGTTCTTC. Protein product: CASSSRVGTEQFF.

This clone was seen only a few times. The rearrangement links TRBV10-3 to TRBJ2-1, with 9 positions matching TRBD1. The germline gives CDR1 ENHRY, CDR2 SYGVKD. This CDR3 is 14 amino acids long. The trim removed 8 bases at V and 9 bases at J, leaving 11 bases unmatched. CDR3 loop: CAIGTGTGLTEQFF. CDR3 nucleotide sequence: TGTGCCATCGGCACCGGGACAGGGTTAACTGAGCAGTTCTTC.

This clone was seen many times. J is TRBJ2-1 and V is TRBV14, with 9 bases fitting TRBD2. The CDR3 has 15 residues. V was clipped by 2 bases and J by 2 bases; unmatched bases: 1. Germline V gives CDR1 SGHDN, CDR2 FVKESK. CDR3 protein: CASSQLAGAYNEQFF. The CDR3 coding sequence is TGTGCCAGCAGCCAATTAGCGGGAGCCTACAATGAGCAGTTCTTC.

This clone was picked up many times. The chain combines TRBV7-8 with TRBJ2-3; 8 nucleotides align to TRBD2. The CDR3 loop spans 14 amino acids. Trimming cost V 2 bases and J 6 bases; bases outside gene matches: 4. The V gene's germline CDR1 is SGHVS and CDR2 FQNEAQ. The CDR3 coding sequence is TGTGCCAGCAGCTTATCTAGCGGGCGGGATACGCAGTATTTT. Its protein product is CASSLSSGRDTQYF.

There are a few counts of this clone. The chain joins TRBV5-4 to TRBJ2-7; 7 bases match TRBD1. V lost 3 bases to trimming and J lost 4 bases; unmatched junction nucleotides: 7. Germline V gene lookup returns CDR1 SGHNT and CDR2 YYREEE (reference sequence). This CDR3 spans 14 amino acids. In nucleotides, the CDR3 is TGTGCCAGCAGCTGGGGGACAGCTGTATACGAGCAGTACTTC. Amino acid sequence: CASSWGTAVYEQYF.

The chain is built from TRBV7-2 and TRBJ2-1; no reliable D call. Germline V gene sequence: CDR1 SGHTA, CDR2 FQGNSA. V lost 1 base and J 8 bases, leaving 12 bases between the germline ends. The CDR3 runs to 14 residues. The CDR3 here is CASSLESRFYEQFF. DNA of the CDR3: TGTGCCAGCAGCTTAGAGTCGCGTTTCTATGAGCAGTTCTTC.

This clone was picked up a small number of times. This sequence joins TRBV25-1 and TRBJ2-5; 7 bases are shared with TRBD2. CDR1 and CDR2 from the germline V gene are MGHDK and SYGVNS. The trim removed 6 bases at V and 0 bases at J, leaving 4 bases unmatched. The CDR3 runs to 14 residues. The CDR3 DNA sequence: TGTGCCAGCAGCGGGCTAGCGGACCAAGAGACCCAGTACTTC. As protein: CASSGLADQETQYF.

The chain combines TRBV28 with TRBJ2-1, with 7 bases matching TRBD2. CDR1 and CDR2 from the germline V gene are MDHEN and SYDVKM. Trimming removed 6 bases from V and 2 bases from J; junction bases left unmatched: 4. The CDR3 is 14 residues long. The CDR3 DNA reads TGTGCCAGCAGGCGACTAGCCGCCTACAATGAGCAGTTCTTC. Amino acid sequence: CASRRLAAYNEQFF.

This clone has only a few counts. The chain combines TRBV2 with TRBJ2-7, with 7 bases aligning to TRBD1. V was clipped by 7 bases and J by 3 bases; unmatched bases: 6. Germline V lookup: CDR1 SNHLY, CDR2 FYNNEI. The CDR3 totals 13 residues. The CDR3: CASTEGTVYEQYF. The CDR3 nucleotides read TGTGCCAGCACAGAAGGGACAGTCTACGAGCAGTACTTC.

The chain recombines TRBV30 with TRBJ1-1, with D possibly being TRBD1 (6 bases). V was clipped by 5 bases and J by 4 bases, with 11 bases between them. Germline loops: CDR1 GTSNPN, CDR2 SVGIG (reference sequence). The CDR3 extends over 12 amino acids. The CDR3 loop reads CAWDPRGTEAFF. Here the CDR3 DNA reads TGTGCCTGGGATCCCAGGGGCACTGAAGCTTTCTTT.

The gene calls are TRBV29-1 and TRBJ2-2; maybe TRBD1 (5 bases). Trimming stripped 4 bases from V and 5 bases from J, with 20 bases between. The CDR3 is made up of 16 amino acids. CDR1 is SQVTM, CDR2 ANQGSEA, per germline. CDR3 DNA: TGCAGCGTTGTATTCTTAGGGGCCCTTGGAACCGGGGAGCTGTTTTTT. This sequence encodes CSVVFLGALGTGELFF.

The chain recombines TRBV9 with TRBJ2-1; maybe TRBD2 (5 bases). Germline V gene sequence: CDR1 SGDLS, CDR2 YYNGEE. The CDR3 length is 15 residues. V gave up 3 bases and J gave up 4 bases, with 14 bases separating them. The CDR3 loop is CASSGSAALYNEQFF. DNA of the CDR3: TGTGCCAGCAGCGGTTCAGCGGCCCTATACAATGAGCAGTTCTTC.

This clone occurred once. The chain is built from TRBV5-6 and TRBJ1-2, with unresolved D. Per the germline V gene, CDR1 is SGHDT and CDR2 is YYEEEE. This CDR3 contains 17 residues. V was cut by 5 bases and J by 4 bases, with 24 bases left in between. CDR3 DNA sequence: TGTGCCAGCAGTATGGGGAACTTACAGCTGGGCTCCTATGGCTACACCTTC. Its translation is CASSMGNLQLGSYGYTF.

This clone has just a few counts. The V gene is TRBV7-9, the J gene TRBJ2-1, with TRBD1 matching over 8 bases. The CDR3 consists of 15 residues. With V trimmed by 5 bases and J by 6 bases, 9 bases remained unmatched. Germline lookup yields CDR1 SEHNR and CDR2 FQNEAQ (reference sequence). The CDR3 DNA reads as TGTGCCAGCAGCGCCAGGACAGGGTCTCGCAATGAGCAGTTCTTC. Translation gives CASSARTGSRNEQFF.

This clone has only a few counts. The chain uses TRBV5-1 and TRBJ2-7, with 9 bases matching TRBD2. Unmatched junction bases numbered 6, after V lost 6 bases and J lost 5 bases. This CDR3 region has 13 residues. CDR1 and CDR2 from the germline V gene are SGHRS and YFSETQ. CDR3 protein: CASNVAGANEQYF. Here the CDR3 DNA reads TGCGCCAGCAACGTAGCGGGAGCGAACGAGCAGTACTTC.

This clone appeared a few times. The V call is TRBV5-1, the J call TRBJ2-6, with D uncertain. The V gene lost 2 bases and the J gene lost 0 bases, with 6 bases spanning the gap. The CDR3 spans 15 residues. Germline V gives CDR1 SGHRS, CDR2 YFSETQ. This chain's CDR3 is CASSLLISGANVLTF. CDR3 DNA: TGCGCCAGCAGCTTATTAATCTCTGGGGCCAACGTCCTGACTTTC.

The CDR3 spells CASSLRQGAGETQYF. Here the CDR3 DNA reads TGTGCCAGCAGTTTAAGGCAGGGGGCAGGAGAGACCCAGTACTTC. The gene calls are TRBV27 and TRBJ2-5; 8 positions agree with TRBD1. This CDR3 is built from 15 residues. V trimming: 2 bases; J trimming: 4 bases; junction bases outside the gene matches: 6. The V gene's germline CDR1 is MNHEY and CDR2 SMNVEV (reference sequence).

The chain employs TRBV4-3 and TRBJ2-3; no firm D call. The CDR3 length is 15 residues. Per the germline V gene, CDR1 is LGHNA and CDR2 is YSLEER. The V gene lost 3 bases and the J gene lost 0 bases, with 10 bases spanning the gap. The CDR3 spells CASSQAGDSTDTQYF. The DNA for the CDR3 is TGCGCCAGCAGCCAGGCCGGTGACAGCACAGATACGCAGTATTTT.

V is TRBV2 and J is TRBJ1-2, with unresolved D. CDR3 size: 11 residues. Trimming cost V 1 base and J 8 bases, with 5 bases left between them. The germline CDR1 and CDR2 sequences are SNHLY and FYNNEI. The CDR3 sequence: CASSEDGGYTF. CDR3 nucleotides: TGTGCCAGCAGTGAAGATGGCGGCTACACCTTC.